One and the same sample provided the 31 T cell receptor beta chains below, sequenced in a study of cytomegalovirus exposure and HLA in healthy donors. The PCR made use of 60 Vbeta and 13 Jbeta primers. The protocol was immunoSEQ multiplex PCR, while the TCRdb copy is restricted to in-frame clones and leaves out a portion. The sample table includes nearly 200,000 clones. Sequencing was carried out using PBMCs. Every receptor here comes from a boy younger than 18 in good health and CMV-seronegative.

The gene calls are TRBV19 and TRBJ1-2, with D perhaps matching TRBD1 (6 bases). V lost 5 bases and J 1 base, leaving 23 bases between the germline ends. The CDR3 consists of 18 residues. Germline values: CDR1 LNHDA, CDR2 SQIVND (reference sequence). The CDR3 spells CASSSPSLLRTVNYGYTF. The CDR3 DNA reads TGTGCCAGTAGTTCCCCTTCACTACTAAGGACAGTTAACTATGGCTACACCTTC.

On this clone itself: The identical CDR3 is also encoded by other nucleotide sequences in the sample. The rearrangement joins TRBV7-3 to TRBJ2-5; TRBD1 agrees at 9 bases. The germline CDR1 and CDR2 sequences are SGHTA and FQGTGA. The CDR3 consists of 14 residues. V was pared by 3 bases and J by 5 bases, with 4 bases of the junction left unmatched. The CDR3 protein is CASSLTGGSETQYF. In nucleotides, the CDR3 is TGTGCCAGCAGCTTGACAGGGGGATCGGAGACCCAGTACTTC.

The J gene is TRBJ2-3, the V gene TRBV6-6, with 8 bases that match TRBD2. The J segment lost 3 bases and the V segment lost 4 bases, leaving 6 bases of the junction unmatched. Germline V gene sequence: CDR1 MNHNY, CDR2 SVGAGI (reference sequence). The CDR3 is 15 residues long. The CDR3 DNA sequence: TGTGCCAGCAGTTCACTAGCGGAGAAGACAGATACGCAGTATTTT. Protein: CASSSLAEKTDTQYF.

Remarks on this clone: The same CDR3 arises from other DNA sequences in this sample as well. This chain connects TRBV2 to TRBJ1-3; no clear D. The V gene's germline CDR1 is SNHLY and CDR2 FYNNEI. V was pared by 4 bases and J by 0 bases, with 7 bases between. CDR3 length: 14 residues. The CDR3 sequence: CASSGRLSGNTIYF. The DNA for the CDR3 is TGTGCCAGCAGTGGGCGGCTCTCTGGAAACACCATATATTTT.

The chain links TRBV11-2 to TRBJ1-2; no clear D gene. Germline lookup yields CDR1 SGHAT and CDR2 FQNNGV. This CDR3 has 17 residues. Trimming left V 1 base short and J 2 bases short, with 17 bases between. This chain's CDR3 is CASSLGPGPLPNYGYTF. CDR3 in DNA: TGTGCCAGCAGCTTAGGCCCAGGCCCGCTTCCGAACTATGGCTACACCTTC.

This chain links TRBV30 with TRBJ2-1, with 9 bases that match TRBD1. The CDR3 is made up of 12 amino acids. V was clipped by 5 bases and J by 9 bases; unmatched bases: 5. In germline, CDR1 is GTSNPN, CDR2 SVGIG (reference sequence). CDR3 in DNA: TGTGCCTGGCGGGACAGGGTAGGTGAGCAGTTCTTC. Protein sequence: CAWRDRVGEQFF.

The CDR3 region has the DNA TGTGCCAGTACCGGGACAGGGAGTGGCGGGGAGCTGTTTTTT. Protein product: CASTGTGSGGELFF. The chain employs TRBV5-5 and TRBJ2-2, with 9 bases aligning to TRBD1. The CDR3 has 14 residues. From germline, CDR1 is SGHKS and CDR2 YYEKEE (reference sequence). J gave up 7 bases and V 8 bases, and 9 bases lay outside the gene matches.

The V gene is TRBV14, the J gene TRBJ1-6, with TRBD1 matching 8 bases. Looked up from germline, CDR1 is SGHDN and CDR2 is FVKESK. V trimming: 3 bases; J trimming: 2 bases; junction bases outside the gene matches: 9. The length of the CDR3 is 18 residues. CDR3 loop: CASSQRGAGGAYNSPLHF. The CDR3 DNA reads TGTGCCAGCAGCCAGAGGGGGGCAGGGGGCGCCTATAATTCACCCCTCCACTTT.

This chain connects TRBV4-1 to TRBJ2-1, with D maybe TRBD2 (7 bases). Germline CDR1 reads MGHRA; CDR2 reads YSYEKL. The CDR3 runs to 17 residues. Trimming took 1 base from V and 7 from J, leaving 20 bases between them. The CDR3 sequence is CASSQVYGVGGLNEQFF. The DNA for the CDR3 is TGCGCCAGCAGCCAAGTTTATGGGGTGGGGGGGCTTAATGAGCAGTTCTTC.

This chain joins TRBV30 and TRBJ1-2, with TRBD1 as a possible D gene (5 bases). CDR1 GTSNPN and CDR2 SVGIG come from the germline V gene (reference sequence). The V end was cut by 4 bases, the J end by 4 bases, with 13 bases between. This CDR3 has 13 residues. The CDR3 sequence is CAWMSRRGYGYTF. In DNA, the CDR3 is TGTGCCTGGATGAGCAGGAGGGGCTATGGCTACACCTTC.

J is TRBJ2-6 and V is TRBV5-1; D remains ambiguous. Germline V gene data show CDR1 as SGHRS and CDR2 as YFSETQ. With 6 bases removed from V and 2 bases from J, the gap between germline ends came to 9 bases. The CDR3 length is 14 residues. CDR3 bases: TGCGCCAGCATCCCCGAGCCTGGGGCCAACGTCCTGACTTTC. Its protein is CASIPEPGANVLTF.

The genes are TRBV6-5 and TRBJ1-2, with 7 bases aligning to TRBD1. The CDR3 spans 12 residues. V trimming: 8 bases; J trimming: 8 bases; junction bases outside the gene matches: 8. Per the germline V gene, CDR1 is MNHEY and CDR2 is SVGAGI. The CDR3 nucleotides read TGTGCCAGCCTAGGGGGCAGCAGGGGCTACACCTTC. It is translated as CASLGGSRGYTF.

The chain's CDR3 is CASSLRAGQPQHF. CDR3 bases: TGTGCCAGCAGCTTAAGGGCGGGGCAGCCCCAGCATTTT. The V call is TRBV7-3, the J call TRBJ1-5, with no clear D. The CDR3 consists of 13 residues. Germline V gives CDR1 SGHTA, CDR2 FQGTGA. With 1 base removed from V and 7 bases from J, the gap between germline ends came to 8 bases.

The chain recombines TRBV30 with TRBJ1-1; D is unclear. Trimming removed 0 bases from V and 10 bases from J, with 12 bases in between. Per germline, CDR1 GTSNPN and CDR2 SVGIG (reference sequence). The CDR3 has 12 residues. This CDR3 reads CAWSVGDRGAFF. DNA for the CDR3: TGTGCCTGGAGTGTAGGTGACCGAGGAGCTTTCTTT.

The rearrangement links TRBV27 to TRBJ1-6; perhaps TRBD1 as D (5 bases). The germline V and J ends were trimmed by 5 bases and 7 bases, with 24 bases remaining between them. CDR3 size: 18 residues. Germline V gene data show CDR1 as MNHEY and CDR2 as SMNVEV (reference sequence). CDR3 residues: CASSPTLRFGGENSPLHF. The CDR3 DNA reads as TGTGCCAGCAGTCCTACCCTCCGGTTCGGGGGTGAGAATTCACCCCTCCACTTT.

The chain uses TRBV29-1 and TRBJ2-5; 13 nucleotides match TRBD2. This CDR3 is 15 amino acids long. Germline CDR1 is SQVTM and CDR2 is ANQGSEA. V was clipped by 6 bases and J by 1 base; unmatched bases: 5. The chain's CDR3 is CSVGTSGDVQETQYF. Here the CDR3 DNA reads TGCAGCGTCGGGACTAGCGGGGATGTCCAAGAGACCCAGTACTTC.

The chain employs TRBV5-1 and TRBJ1-2; D remains unclear. The CDR3 consists of 14 residues. The V gene's germline CDR1 is SGHRS and CDR2 YFSETQ. V was cut by 5 bases and J by 8 bases, with 19 bases left in between. The CDR3 nucleotides read TGCGCCAGCAGTTATTCTCGGGGAGAGGACGGCTACACCTTC. Its protein product is CASSYSRGEDGYTF.

The J gene is TRBJ2-7, the V gene TRBV15; D perhaps matches TRBD2 (6 bases). This CDR3 region has 15 residues. CDR1 and CDR2 (germline): LNHNV, YYDKDF (reference sequence). V dropped 2 bases and J dropped 0 bases, with 11 bases sitting between them. The chain's CDR3 is CATSRPAGNSYEQYF. The CDR3 DNA follows: TGTGCCACCAGCAGACCCGCGGGGAACTCCTACGAGCAGTACTTC.

CDR3 sequence reads: CASSPGAGRTSSYNSPLHF. The DNA for the CDR3 is TGCGCCAGCAGCCCCGGTGCGGGACGGACGAGCTCCTATAATTCACCCCTCCACTTT. J is TRBJ1-6 and V is TRBV4-1, with D possibly TRBD1 on 5 matching bases. CDR1 MGHRA and CDR2 YSYEKL come from the germline V gene. The length of the CDR3 is 19 residues. With 4 bases removed from V and 0 bases from J, the gap between germline ends came to 19 bases.

The chain couples TRBV10-3 to TRBJ2-7; TRBD2 matches at 10 bases. This CDR3 has 16 residues. Germline CDR1 reads ENHRY; CDR2 reads SYGVKD. J lost 2 bases, V lost 3 bases, and 7 bases had no gene match. CDR3 region: CAISEHGTSEAYEQYF. In DNA form, the CDR3 reads TGTGCCATCAGTGAACATGGGACTAGCGAGGCCTACGAGCAGTACTTC.

The chain recombines TRBV30 with TRBJ1-2; 8 bases line up with TRBD1. Germline CDR1 GTSNPN, CDR2 SVGIG (reference sequence). V lost 4 bases, J lost 4 bases, and 8 bases stayed unmatched. This CDR3 has 14 amino acids. The CDR3 bases are TGTGCCTGGAAGGACAGGGAAAAATTCTATGGCTACACCTTC. Encoded protein: CAWKDREKFYGYTF.

The V gene is TRBV4-2, the J gene TRBJ2-7; tentative D call: TRBD2 (5 bases). Germline V CDR1 and CDR2: LGHNA, YNFKEQ. V was pared by 4 bases and J by 3 bases, with 25 bases between. The CDR3 length is 18 residues. CDR3 coding DNA: TGTGCCAGCAGCCCGACCGGAACACCCCTAGCCCCTAACTACGAGCAGTACTTC. It specifies CASSPTGTPLAPNYEQYF.

This chain links TRBV4-2 with TRBJ2-1; possible D gene TRBD2, 6 bases. This CDR3 has 16 amino acids. Per germline, CDR1 LGHNA and CDR2 YNFKEQ. V lost 1 base to trimming and J lost 7 bases, with 17 bases between them. The CDR3 nucleotides are TGTGCCAGCAGCCAAGTCTTAACTAGCTCGCGGAATGAGCAGTTCTTC. Translating gives CASSQVLTSSRNEQFF.

The V call is TRBV7-9, the J call TRBJ1-1; 8 bases line up with TRBD1. J gave up 1 base and V 2 bases, and 9 bases lay outside the gene matches. This CDR3 comprises 17 residues. Germline loops: CDR1 SEHNR, CDR2 FQNEAQ (reference sequence). DNA of the CDR3: TGTGCCAGCAGCTTATTAGTGACAGGGGCCTCGAACACTGAAGCTTTCTTT. Translation gives CASSLLVTGASNTEAFF.

The V gene is TRBV4-1, the J gene TRBJ2-1, with 9 bases aligning to TRBD2. Germline lookup yields CDR1 MGHRA and CDR2 YSYEKL. The CDR3 is made up of 14 amino acids. The trim removed 4 bases at V and 9 bases at J, leaving 7 bases unmatched. The CDR3 region has the DNA TGCGCCAGCAGCCGCCTAGCGGGGTTTGGTGAGCAGTTCTTC. Protein: CASSRLAGFGEQFF.

The rearrangement joins TRBV9 to TRBJ2-2, with 13 nucleotides matching TRBD2. The CDR3 is made up of 16 amino acids. In germline, CDR1 is SGDLS, CDR2 YYNGEE. Germline trimming cut 3 bases from V and 6 bases from J; bases unmatched to any gene: 5. The CDR3 loop is CASSELAGGPAGELFF. In nucleotides, the CDR3 is TGTGCCAGCAGCGAACTAGCGGGGGGGCCGGCCGGGGAGCTGTTTTTT.

The rearrangement links TRBV7-6 to TRBJ1-1; 10 nucleotides line up with TRBD1. The trim removed 5 bases at V and 4 bases at J, leaving 16 bases unmatched. The length of the CDR3 is 18 residues. The germline V gene encodes CDR1 SGHVS and CDR2 FNYEAQ. The CDR3 protein is CASSRSSGTGVSGTEAFF. CDR3 nucleotide sequence: TGTGCCAGCAGCAGAAGTTCTGGGACAGGGGTTTCAGGCACTGAAGCTTTCTTT.

As concerns this clone: The junction and the germline gene differ at one end; a read error may be behind it. J is TRBJ1-4 and V is TRBV2; D might be TRBD1 (5 bases). Germline assignment: CDR1 SNHLY and CDR2 FYNNEI. The CDR3 spans 11 residues. The CDR3 reads CASSRTGGSAF. In DNA, the CDR3 is TGTGCCAGCAGCCGGACCGGGGGGTCCGCCTTT.

The rearrangement links TRBV30 to TRBJ2-7; 8 nucleotides match TRBD2. Looked up from germline, CDR1 is GTSNPN and CDR2 is SVGIG (reference sequence). Germline trimming cut 7 bases from V and 6 bases from J; bases unmatched to any gene: 11. CDR3 size: 13 residues. The CDR3: CASVWSGGSEQYF. In DNA, the CDR3 is TGTGCCTCAGTCTGGAGCGGGGGTAGCGAGCAGTACTTC.

CDR3 amino acids: CASSLRSGTSTDTQYF. The CDR3 coding sequence is TGTGCCAGCAGCTTACGGTCCGGGACTAGCACAGATACGCAGTATTTT. The chain joins TRBV11-1 to TRBJ2-3; D is perhaps TRBD2 (6 bases). This CDR3 comprises 16 residues. The ends were cut back, 2 bases at V and 0 bases at J, with 12 bases in the middle. Germline CDR1 is SGHAT and CDR2 is FQDESV (reference sequence).

V gene TRBV27 combines with J gene TRBJ2-7, with TRBD1 identical over 7 bases. Germline CDR1 and CDR2: MNHEY and SMNVEV (reference sequence). J gave up 2 bases and V 4 bases, and 2 bases lay outside the gene matches. The CDR3 runs to 13 residues. This chain's CDR3 is CASSYDRAYEQYF. CDR3 DNA sequence: TGTGCCAGCAGTTACGACAGGGCCTACGAGCAGTACTTC.